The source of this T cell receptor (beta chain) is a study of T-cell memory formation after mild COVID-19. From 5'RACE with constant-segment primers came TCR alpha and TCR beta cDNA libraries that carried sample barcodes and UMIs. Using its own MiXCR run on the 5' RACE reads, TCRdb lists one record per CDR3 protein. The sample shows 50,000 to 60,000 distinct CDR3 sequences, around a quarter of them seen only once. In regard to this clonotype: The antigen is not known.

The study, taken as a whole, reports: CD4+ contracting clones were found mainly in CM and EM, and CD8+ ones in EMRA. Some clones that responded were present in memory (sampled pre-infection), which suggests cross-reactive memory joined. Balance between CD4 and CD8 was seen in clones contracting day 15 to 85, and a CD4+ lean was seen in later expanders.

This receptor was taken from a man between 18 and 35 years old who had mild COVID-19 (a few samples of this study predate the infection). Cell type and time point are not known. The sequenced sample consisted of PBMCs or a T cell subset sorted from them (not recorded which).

CDR3 region: CASSLNQGQETQYF. CDR3 DNA: TGTGCCAGCAGTTTAAACCAGGGTCAAGAGACCCAGTACTTC. This chain joins TRBV27 and TRBJ2-5, with D possibly being TRBD1 (5 bases). The CDR3 is 14 amino acids. The V end lost 2 bases, the J end lost 2 bases, and 9 bases lay between the germline ends. The germline gives CDR1 MNHEY, CDR2 SMNVEV (reference sequence).